The clone carrying this T cell receptor (beta chain) was seen more than once but under ten times. This entry belongs to a study of CD8+ T cells in alopecia areata. Sequencing used cDNA as its template, made by extracting RNA and reverse transcribing it. Sequencing used immunoSEQ multiplex PCR; TCRdb keeps in-frame clones, though not all of them. The table includes 100,000 to 150,000 clones, roughly 50% detected once. The sequence derives from a human donor with alopecia areata. The material sequenced was CD8+ T cells sorted from blood, taken at week 0.

CDR3 loop: CASSQAGDSYNSPLHF. CDR3 sequence (DNA): TGCGCCAGCAGCCAAGCAGGGGACTCCTATAATTCACCCCTCCACTTT. The chain carries TRBV4-3 and TRBJ1-6; TRBD1 might be the D (6 bases). CDR1 is LGHNA, CDR2 YSLEER, per germline. The CDR3 contains 16 residues. V gave up 1 base and J gave up 0 bases, with 7 bases separating them.